This T cell receptor beta chain stems from a study of T cell responses to AZD1222 COVID-19 vaccine. Method: immunoSEQ multiplex PCR; TCRdb's copy keeps in-frame clones and lacks some. The repertoire holds more than 150,000 clones, with 90% as singletons. The germline V gene has CDR1 SNHLY and CDR2 FYNNEI. The CDR3 contains 15 residues. Deletions cut 2 bases from V and 7 bases from J, with 18 bases between. The sequence was collected from an adult who received the AZD1222 COVID-19 vaccine. The chain joins TRBV2 to TRBJ2-7, with no clear D. Specimen: peripheral blood, collected 28 days after the second AZD1222 dose. For the CDR3, the DNA is TGTGCCAGCAGTGAAAACTCCGGGCCCCTGGAGGAGCAGTACTTC. It is translated as CASSENSGPLEEQYF.